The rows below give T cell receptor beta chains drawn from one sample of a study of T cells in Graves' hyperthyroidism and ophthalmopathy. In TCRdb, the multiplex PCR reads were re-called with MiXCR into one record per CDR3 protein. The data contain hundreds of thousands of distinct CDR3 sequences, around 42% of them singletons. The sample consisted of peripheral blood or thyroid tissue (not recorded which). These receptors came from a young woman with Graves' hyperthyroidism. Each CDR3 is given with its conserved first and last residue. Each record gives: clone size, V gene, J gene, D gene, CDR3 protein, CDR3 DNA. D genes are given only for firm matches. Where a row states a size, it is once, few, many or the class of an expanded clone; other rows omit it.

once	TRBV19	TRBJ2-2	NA	CASHLRFFNTGELFF	TGTGCCTCACACCTTCGCTTTTTCAACACCGGGGAGCTGTTTTTT
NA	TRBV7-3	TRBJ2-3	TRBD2	CASSLWASGSTDTQYF	TGTGCCAGCAGCTTATGGGCTAGCGGGAGCACAGATACGCAGTATTTT
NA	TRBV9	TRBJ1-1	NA	CASSLGEGGTEAFF	TGTGCCAGCAGCCTGGGGGAGGGAGGAACTGAAGCTTTCTTT
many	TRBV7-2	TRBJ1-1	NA	CASSWRDLNTEAFF	TGTGCCAGCAGCTGGAGGGACCTTAACACTGAAGCTTTCTTT
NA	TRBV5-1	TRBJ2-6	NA	CASSLAFQASSGANVLTF	TGCGCCAGCAGCTTGGCGTTTCAGGCCAGCTCTGGGGCCAACGTCCTGACTTTC
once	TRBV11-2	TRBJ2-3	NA	CASSLYDSTDTQYF	TGTGCCAGCAGCTTATACGATAGCACAGATACGCAGTATTTT
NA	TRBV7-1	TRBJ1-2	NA	CASSSTGSNTPHYGYTF	TGTGCCAGCAGCTCCACAGGTTCTAATACCCCACACTATGGCTACACCTTC
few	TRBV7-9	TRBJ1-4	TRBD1	CASSLQQGKEKLFF	TGTGCCAGCAGCTTACAACAGGGGAAAGAAAAACTGTTTTTT
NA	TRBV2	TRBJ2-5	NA	CASSYSSRNQETLYF	TGTGCCAGCAGTTACTCGTCCAGGAACCAAGAGACCCTGTACTTC
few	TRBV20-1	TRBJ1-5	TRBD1	CSASRGNSNQPQHF	TGCAGTGCTAGCAGGGGGAATAGCAATCAGCCCCAGCATTTT
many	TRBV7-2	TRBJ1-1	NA	CASSLATQRSIF	TGTGCCAGCAGCTTAGCGACCCAAAGAAGTATCTTT
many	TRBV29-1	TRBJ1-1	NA	CSVAVDTEAFF	TGCAGCGTTGCCGTTGACACTGAAGCTTTCTTT
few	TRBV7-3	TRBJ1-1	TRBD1	CASSPYRGMNTEAFF	TGTGCCAGCAGCCCATACAGGGGCATGAACACTGAAGCTTTCTTT
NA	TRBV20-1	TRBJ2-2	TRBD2	CSALLAGLTGELFF	TGCAGTGCTCTACTAGCGGGTCTCACCGGGGAGCTGTTTTTT
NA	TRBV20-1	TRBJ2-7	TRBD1	CSAGQGSGSYEQYF	TGCAGTGCAGGACAGGGGTCGGGATCCTACGAGCAGTACTTC
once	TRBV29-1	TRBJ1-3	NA	CSVDEGANTIYF	TGCAGCGTTGATGAAGGCGCCAACACCATATATTTT
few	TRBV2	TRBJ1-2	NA	CASTPPGNYGYTF	TGTGCCAGCACCCCCCCAGGGAACTATGGCTACACCTTC
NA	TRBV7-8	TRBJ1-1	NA	CASSHDTQQRWGYPEAFF	TGTGCCAGCAGCCATGACACCCAGCAGCGTTGGGGGTACCCTGAAGCTTTCTTT
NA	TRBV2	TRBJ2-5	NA	CDLGETQYF	TGTGACCTTGGGGAGACCCAGTACTTC
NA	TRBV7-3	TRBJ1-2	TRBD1	CASVVSRGSYGYTF	TGTGCCAGCGTTGTAAGCAGGGGGTCCTATGGCTACACCTTC
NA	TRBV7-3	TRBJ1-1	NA	CASRASGRTEALF	TGTGCCAGCAGAGCGTCCGGGAGGACTGAAGCTCTCTTT
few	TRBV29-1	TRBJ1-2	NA	CSLAWDGYTF	TGCAGCTTAGCGTGGGATGGCTACACCTTC
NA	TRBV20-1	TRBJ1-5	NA	CSARATDHQGPQHF	TGCAGTGCTAGAGCTACAGACCACCAAGGGCCCCAGCATTTT
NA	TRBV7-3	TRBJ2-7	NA	CASSLRQRQYF	TGTGCCAGCAGTTTACGACAGCGGCAGTACTTC
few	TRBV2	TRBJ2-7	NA	CASSGGGIDYEQYF	TGTGCCAGCAGTGGTGGCGGGATCGACTACGAGCAGTACTTC
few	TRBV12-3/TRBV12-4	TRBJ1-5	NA	CASSLSPRGSNQPQHF	TGTGCCAGCAGTTTAAGTCCCCGAGGAAGCAATCAGCCCCAGCATTTT
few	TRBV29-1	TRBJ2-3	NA	CSGEGRGTDTQYF	TGCAGCGGAGAAGGGCGGGGCACAGATACGCAGTATTTT
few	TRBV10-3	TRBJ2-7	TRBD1	CASSPGGRVDEQYF	TGTGCCAGCAGCCCAGGGGGCAGGGTTGACGAGCAGTACTTC
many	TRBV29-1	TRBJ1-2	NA	CSVESLGERGYGYTF	TGCAGCGTTGAGTCCCTGGGTGAGAGGGGATATGGCTACACCTTC
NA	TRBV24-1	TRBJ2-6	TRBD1	CATRGQGF	TGTGCCACCCGGGGACAGGGATTC
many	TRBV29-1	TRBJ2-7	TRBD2	CSVAPGTRSSYEQYF	TGCAGCGTTGCTCCAGGGACTAGGAGCTCCTACGAGCAGTACTTC